The 28 T cell receptor beta chains below come from one sample, sequenced in a study of blood T cells in healthy people across ages (dated by TCRdb to 2014 to 2015). Library prep was done by 5' RACE. Sequencing relied on an Illumina HiSeq 2500. The second PCR ran for roughly 7 to 11 cycles and used a J-beta primer mix along with a sample-barcoded 5' primer. In TCRdb, the public reads were trimmed at Q25 with fastp and aligned with MiXCR, with productive beta chains retained. Identical CDR3 protein sequences are pooled into one entry, listed with their most common genes and DNA. Present in this sample are 650,000 to 800,000 distinct CDR3 sequences, under 55% of which were seen just once. The top ten clones comprise about a fifth of the sample. Sample: blood. These receptors came from a man aged 55 to 70 in good health.

V and J are TRBV11-2 and TRBJ1-6; D is undetermined. The germline CDR1 and CDR2 sequences are SGHAT and FQNNGV. V dropped 5 bases and J dropped 3 bases, with 11 bases sitting between them. The CDR3 length is 15 residues. The CDR3 sequence: CASSPSLLYNSPLHF. In nucleotides, the CDR3 is TGTGCCAGCAGCCCCTCATTGCTCTATAATTCACCCCTCCACTTT.

The chain has TRBV14 and TRBJ2-7; tentative D call: TRBD2 (7 bases). CDR1 is SGHDN, CDR2 FVKESK, per germline. The V and J ends lost 4 bases and 2 bases respectively, with 15 bases between them. The CDR3 is 15 amino acids. In nucleotides, the CDR3 is TGTGCCAGCAGCCCCGTAGGGGGGGCACCCTACGAGCAGTACTTC. Translating gives CASSPVGGAPYEQYF. Drawing the rest from reference TRBV14 and TRBJ2-7, the complete variable domain is EAGVTQFPSHSVIEKGQTVTLRCDPISGHDNLYWYRRVMGKEIKFLLHFVKESKQDESGMPNNRFLAERTGGTYSTLKVQPAELEDSGVYFCASSPVGGAPYEQYFGPGTRLTVT.

This chain uses TRBV5-5 with TRBJ2-7, with D perhaps matching TRBD1 (5 bases). The CDR3 extends over 14 amino acids. Trimming stripped 4 bases from V and 9 bases from J, with 20 bases between. Germline V gene data show CDR1 as SGHKS and CDR2 as YYEKEE (reference sequence). CDR3 residues: CASSGRETVIGQYF. The CDR3 region has the DNA TGTGCCAGCAGCGGGCGCGAGACAGTAATTGGGCAGTACTTC.

The V and J genes are TRBV6-2 or TRBV6-3 and TRBJ2-5; no clear D. Looked up from germline, CDR1 is MNHEY and CDR2 is SVGEGT. Trimming took 0 bases from V and 7 from J, leaving 9 bases between them. The CDR3 totals 13 residues. CDR3 in amino acids: CASSYSGSRTQYF. The CDR3 DNA follows: TGTGCCAGCAGTTACTCGGGATCGCGGACCCAGTACTTC.

The genes are TRBV12-3 or TRBV12-4 and TRBJ2-1, with 11 bases that match TRBD2. The assigned J gene may be wrong: the sequence end matches TRBJ2-7 better. The CDR3 is made up of 19 amino acids. The CDR3 reads CASSLLAGGQSDIYNEQYF. For the CDR3, the DNA is TGTGCCAGCAGCCTCTTAGCGGGGGGGCAGTCGGATATCTACAATGAGCAGTACTTC.

This clonotype has only a few counts. The chain carries TRBV6-2 or TRBV6-3 and TRBJ2-1; 12 nucleotides agree with TRBD2. V lost 6 bases, J lost 4 bases, and 7 bases stayed unmatched. CDR1 is MNHEY, CDR2 SVGEGT, per germline. The CDR3 loop spans 16 amino acids. Here the CDR3 DNA reads TGTGCCAGCAGACCTCCCGGGACTAGCGGGTACAATGAGCAGTTCTTC. Encoded protein: CASRPPGTSGYNEQFF.

The J gene is TRBJ2-7, the V gene TRBV5-5, with D perhaps TRBD1 (5 bases). CDR3 length: 14 amino acids. Trimming cost V 3 bases and J 3 bases, with 13 bases left between them. CDR1 SGHKS and CDR2 YYEKEE come from the germline V gene (reference sequence). The CDR3 DNA sequence: TGTGCCAGCAGCTACCGCTGGGGCGACTACGAGCAGTACTTC. Its protein is CASSYRWGDYEQYF.

This clonotype was detected only a few times. J is TRBJ1-5 and V is TRBV6-2 or TRBV6-3; TRBD1 matches 7 bases. The CDR3 is 17 residues long. CDR1 and CDR2 from the germline V gene are MNHEY and SVGEGT. The V and J ends lost 0 bases and 1 base, in that order; junction bases with no gene match: 6. The CDR3 nucleotides read TGTGCCAGCAGTTACTCGTTCCGAGGGGGCAGCAATCAGCCCCAGCATTTT. Protein product: CASSYSFRGGSNQPQHF.

The genes are TRBV6-1 and TRBJ2-3, with 8 bases fitting TRBD1. This CDR3 contains 15 residues. The V segment lost 4 bases and the J segment 5 bases; nucleotides outside the gene matches: 8. CDR1 is MNHNS and CDR2 is SASEGT in the germline V gene. The DNA for the CDR3 is TGTGCCAGCAGTGTTCGTTGGACAGGGCTAGATACGCAGTATTTT. Amino acids: CASSVRWTGLDTQYF.

The V gene is TRBV7-2, the J gene TRBJ2-7; 9 bases align to TRBD2. The germline gives CDR1 SGHTA, CDR2 FQGNSA. CDR3 length: 16 residues. V was pared by 5 bases and J by 0 bases, with 8 bases of the junction left unmatched. CDR3 amino acids: CASSAVAGATSYEQYF. The CDR3 DNA follows: TGTGCCAGCAGCGCAGTAGCGGGAGCTACCTCCTACGAGCAGTACTTC.

Concerning this clonotype itself: This may stem from a read error, because a much larger clone lies one nucleotide away. The J gene is TRBJ2-2, the V gene TRBV20-1, with D perhaps being TRBD1 or TRBD2 (5 bases each). CDR1 DFQATT and CDR2 SNEGSKA come from the germline V gene (reference sequence). The CDR3 contains 14 residues. CDR3 residues: CSARARGDTGELFF. CDR3 bases: TGCAGTGCAAGAGCGAGGGGAGACACCGGGGAGCTGTTTTTT.

This clonotype occurred a few times. CDR3 loop: CASRLGQGGGQYF. The DNA for the CDR3 is TGTGCCAGCAGACTCGGACAGGGCGGGGGGCAGTACTTC. This chain connects TRBV2 to TRBJ2-7, with D perhaps TRBD1 (8 bases). CDR3 size: 13 residues. Looked up from germline, CDR1 is SNHLY and CDR2 is FYNNEI. Trimming stripped 6 bases from V and 9 bases from J, with 18 bases between.

This clonotype was counted between two and nine times. This CDR3 reads CASSVEPSGYEQYF. For the CDR3, the DNA is TGTGCCAGCAGCGTCGAACCCTCGGGCTACGAGCAGTACTTC. The V and J genes are TRBV9 and TRBJ2-7; D is unclear. This CDR3 has 14 residues. The V gene's germline CDR1 is SGDLS and CDR2 YYNGEE. V was shortened by 2 bases and J by 3 bases, with 12 bases between the two germline ends.

The chain joins TRBV7-2 to TRBJ2-7; 8 nucleotides agree with TRBD2. Germline-derived CDR1 and CDR2 are SGHTA and FQGNSA. The CDR3 length is 15 residues. Trimming at V came to 5 bases and at J to 0 bases, leaving 6 bases not matched to a gene. The CDR3 loop reads CASSPRGGASYEQYF. CDR3 bases: TGTGCCAGCAGCCCCCGGGGGGGGGCCTCCTACGAGCAGTACTTC.

The rearrangement links TRBV13 to TRBJ2-5; D is possibly TRBD1 (6 bases). The CDR3 length is 16 residues. Trimming pared 3 bases from V and 1 base from J, leaving 15 bases between. Per germline, CDR1 PRHDT and CDR2 FYEKMQ (reference sequence). CDR3 amino acids: CASSFGQFPRQETQYF. The CDR3 DNA reads as TGTGCCAGCAGCTTTGGACAGTTCCCGCGCCAAGAGACCCAGTACTTC.

The rearrangement links TRBV6-2 or TRBV6-3 to TRBJ2-5; D unresolved. The CDR3 consists of 12 residues. Trimming cost V 2 bases and J 7 bases, with 8 bases left between them. CDR1 is MNHEY and CDR2 is SVGEGT in the germline V gene. CDR3 sequence reads: CASSYDVRTQYF. CDR3 bases: TGTGCCAGCAGTTACGATGTGCGGACCCAGTACTTC.

This clonotype was picked up many times. The chain is built from TRBV20-1 and TRBJ2-7; TRBD1 agrees at 8 bases. The CDR3 is 13 amino acids. Trimming took 6 bases from V and 4 from J; bases not matched to a gene: 8. Germline V gives CDR1 DFQATT, CDR2 SNEGSKA (reference sequence). The CDR3 region has the DNA TGCAGTGCCAGCGCAGGGGGCGGTTACGAGCAGTACTTC. It codes for CSASAGGGYEQYF.

The chain couples TRBV6-2 or TRBV6-3 to TRBJ1-2, with a possible D match to TRBD1 (5 bases). CDR1 is MNHEY and CDR2 is SVGEGT in the germline V gene. V gave up 2 bases and J gave up 8 bases, with 12 bases separating them. The CDR3 covers 13 residues. CDR3 nucleotides: TGTGCCAGCAGTTACCGCGACAGAGGAGGCTACACCTTC. It is translated as CASSYRDRGGYTF.

The V gene is TRBV29-1, the J gene TRBJ2-3, with TRBD2 matching over 7 bases. V dropped 8 bases and J dropped 6; count of bases not matched to a gene: 17. Looked up from germline, CDR1 is SQVTM and CDR2 is ANQGSEA. The CDR3 runs 15 residues. CDR3 in DNA: TGCAGCACCAACGCTGGACGAGCGGGGATGGATACGCAGTATTTT. It encodes CSTNAGRAGMDTQYF.

This clonotype has more than one count but fewer than ten. The rearrangement joins TRBV4-2 to TRBJ1-2; D is possibly TRBD1 (5 bases). The CDR3 length is 16 residues. Germline assignment: CDR1 LGHNA and CDR2 YNFKEQ. The germline V and J ends were trimmed by 1 base and 0 bases, with 12 bases remaining between them. DNA for the CDR3: TGTGCCAGCAGCCAAGTTGGGGGTTCGGCTAACTATGGCTACACCTTC. Translation gives CASSQVGGSANYGYTF.

In this sample, this clonotype turned up many times. The CDR3 loop reads CASRGTSGAYEQYF. DNA of the CDR3: TGTGCCAGCAGGGGGACTAGCGGGGCCTACGAGCAGTACTTC. J is TRBJ2-7 and V is TRBV12-3 or TRBV12-4; TRBD2 aligns across 13 bases. The V gene end was trimmed by 6 bases and the J gene end by 2 bases; junction bases not matched to a gene: 1. The CDR3 is made up of 14 amino acids.

The J gene is TRBJ2-7, the V gene TRBV28; TRBD2 might be the D (5 bases). The J call is doubtful: the DNA matches TRBJ2-5 better. Germline CDR1 is MDHEN and CDR2 is SYDVKM. The CDR3 sequence is 14 residues long. CDR3 nucleotide sequence: TGTGCCAGCAGTTTCCCGACGGGATCTGCGACCCAGTACTTC. Translating gives CASSFPTGSATQYF.

In the case of this clonotype: One end of the junction does not line up with germline, which may come from a read error. The rearrangement joins TRBV10-3 to TRBJ2-1; D tentatively fits TRBD1 or TRBD2 (5 bases each). The CDR3 is made up of 16 amino acids. Germline V lookup: CDR1 ENHRY, CDR2 SYGVKD. DNA for the CDR3: TGTGCCATCAAGGGGAGTGAAGGGATGAACTACAATGAGCAGTTATTC. Its protein is CAIKGSEGMNYNEQLF.

The J gene is TRBJ1-1, the V gene TRBV6-1; a weak D match, TRBD1 (5 bases). V lost 2 bases and J lost 1, with 11 bases in between. The CDR3 covers 15 residues. CDR1 and CDR2 (germline): MNHNS, SASEGT. The CDR3 sequence: CASSEYRSANTEAFF. In DNA, the CDR3 is TGTGCCAGCAGTGAATACAGGTCGGCGAACACTGAAGCTTTCTTT.

The chain employs TRBV7-2 and TRBJ1-2, with TRBD1 identical over 8 bases. The CDR3 loop spans 15 amino acids. The trim removed 6 bases at V and 1 base at J, leaving 7 bases unmatched. Germline-derived CDR1 and CDR2 are SGHTA and FQGNSA. The DNA of the CDR3 is TGTGCCAGCAGTGACCGGGACAGGATTAACTATGGCTACACCTTC. Its translation is CASSDRDRINYGYTF.

The V call is TRBV12-3 or TRBV12-4, the J call TRBJ2-3; 9 bases fit TRBD1. The CDR3 is 16 residues long. V was clipped by 3 bases and J by 2 bases; unmatched bases: 6. The CDR3 sequence: CASSFEGTGLTDTQYF. CDR3 coding DNA: TGTGCCAGCAGTTTTGAAGGGACAGGGCTCACAGATACGCAGTATTTT.

The table lists this clonotype with a few counts. V and J are TRBV24-1 and TRBJ2-5, with 12 bases aligning to TRBD1. The CDR3 contains 16 residues. Germline V gene lookup returns CDR1 KGHDR and CDR2 SFDVKD. The V segment lost 5 bases and the J segment 5 bases; nucleotides outside the gene matches: 8. CDR3 in amino acids: CATSGTGTGGRETQYF. CDR3 bases: TGTGCCACCAGTGGGACTGGGACAGGGGGCCGTGAGACCCAGTACTTC.

The rearrangement links TRBV9 to TRBJ2-1; 7 nucleotides agree with TRBD1. The length of the CDR3 is 13 residues. The J segment lost 2 bases and the V segment lost 7 bases, leaving 3 bases of the junction unmatched. The V gene's germline CDR1 is SGDLS and CDR2 YYNGEE. The CDR3 DNA reads as TGTGCCAGCCGACAGGGCCCCTACAATGAGCAGTTCTTC. It translates to CASRQGPYNEQFF.